Listed below are T cell receptor beta chains from one sample, sequenced in a study of T cells expressing NK-cell markers. TCRdb reprocessed the 5' RACE reads and stores each CDR3 protein as one record, lacking DNA. Here the sample table reports approximately 460,000 distinct CDR3 sequences. Sequencing input: blood T cells: a sorted CD56 or NKG2C T cell subset, CD4+ or CD8+ T cells, or bulk PBMC T cells (not recorded which). The receptors come from a woman between 18 and 70 years old in good health. CDR3s include the opening cysteine and the closing phenylalanine or tryptophan. Each record gives: V gene, J gene, CDR3 protein.

>TRBV6-5|TRBJ1-6
CASSYLSISSKSPLHF
>TRBV12-3/TRBV12-4|TRBJ1-1
CASRRQGAALDEAFF
>TRBV20-1|TRBJ1-1
CRAPPQGAENTEAFF
>TRBV5-1|TRBJ2-3
CASSLGGADTDTQYF
>TRBV6-2/TRBV6-3|TRBJ2-5
CASRKDRVYDPQYF
>TRBV28|TRBJ2-1
CASSFSDWNNEQFF
>TRBV7-2|TRBJ2-5
CASNPQGMGETQYF
>TRBV5-1|TRBJ2-7
CASSLEGTSYFYEQYF
>TRBV13|TRBJ2-3
CASSLGLAATDTQYF
>TRBV12-3/TRBV12-4|TRBJ2-5
CASSLSGILETQYF
>TRBV7-3|TRBJ2-3
CASSNGLAADTQYF
>TRBV4-3|TRBJ1-5
CASSQDPNLSNQPQHF
>TRBV7-2|TRBJ1-5
CASSADRGPNQPQHF
>TRBV4-2|TRBJ1-1
CASSQDEVMNTEAFF
>TRBV3-1|TRBJ2-3
CASSHPGLARGTDTQYF
>TRBV4-3|TRBJ2-5
CASSQGIRKQETQYF
>TRBV5-1|TRBJ2-3
CASSSERGSTDTQYF
>TRBV7-9|TRBJ1-1
CASSSTGAHEDFF
>TRBV11-2|TRBJ2-7
CASSSDLQGSFYEQYF
>TRBV6-5|TRBJ2-1
CASSYGPGGHQNEQFF
>TRBV29-1|TRBJ1-6
CSVRGAGVHSPLHF
>TRBV12-3/TRBV12-4|TRBJ2-5
CASSFEETQYF
>TRBV12-3/TRBV12-4|TRBJ2-1
CASSPALAGARNEQFF
>TRBV3-1|TRBJ1-2
CASSLGGGRNYGYTF
>TRBV12-3/TRBV12-4|TRBJ2-5
CASRGQGSKETQYF
>TRBV11-2|TRBJ2-3
CASSTGLVVDTQYF
>TRBV20-1|TRBJ1-2
CSAPQGSGYTF
>TRBV15|TRBJ2-3
CATSPRQFTDTQYF
>TRBV5-4|TRBJ1-1
CASSSPTGQGTEAFF
>TRBV7-2|TRBJ2-7
CASSLSRGDHEQYF
>TRBV14|TRBJ2-7
CASSQVGTAVYEQYF
>TRBV18|TRBJ2-7
CASSPLVSDEQYF
>TRBV19|TRBJ2-3
CASSIYRKGLIRKYF
>TRBV7-8|TRBJ1-1
CASSFGPGAKGEAFF
>TRBV5-1|TRBJ2-1
CASSRQSTRTLWNEQFF
>TRBV6-1|TRBJ2-7
CASSRGDRDHEQYF
>TRBV20-1|TRBJ2-3
CSARDIQSTDTQYF
>TRBV2|TRBJ2-1
CASRDWGSLSSYNEQFF
>TRBV7-2|TRBJ1-2
CASSLLQGDGYTF
>TRBV29-1|TRBJ2-1
CSGGEYNEQFF
>TRBV3-1|TRBJ2-1
CASSERLNEQFF
>TRBV7-2|TRBJ1-1
CASSPHPTEAFF
>TRBV24-1|TRBJ1-5
CATSSGTGGNQPQHF
>TRBV30|TRBJ2-6
CAASPGGPSGANVLTF
>TRBV7-9|TRBJ2-7
CASSPRISYHEQYF
>TRBV7-8|TRBJ2-2
CASSFRSAEGELFF
>TRBV7-3|TRBJ2-1
CASSLELGGVGNEQFF
>TRBV28|TRBJ2-1
CASSFEEVSYNEQFF
>TRBV5-5|TRBJ1-2
CASSLVGTGEDGYTF
>TRBV9|TRBJ1-4
CASSAQGGNEKLFF
>TRBV3-1|TRBJ2-3
CASSQIMGSGQDSTDTQYF
>TRBV18|TRBJ2-6
CASSPPAGGPSGANVLTF
>TRBV11-2|TRBJ2-1
CASSHGGLAGRGNNEQFF
>TRBV29-1|TRBJ2-3
CSVEGSSGSTDTQYF
>TRBV28|TRBJ2-5
CASSLAPRETQYF
>TRBV18|TRBJ2-4
CASSSGGETGLPKNIQYF
>TRBV29-1|TRBJ1-2
CSAEGIQAGYTF
>TRBV29-1|TRBJ1-2
CSVDNREMRGYTF
>TRBV5-5|TRBJ1-2
CASSFLSYGYTF
>TRBV20-1|TRBJ2-7
CSVPRTSPSSYEQYF